This passage covers 6 T cell receptor beta chains from one sample sequenced in a study of CD8 T cell repertoires and HIV-1 epitope variants (TCRdb year 2020). The library was obtained by the immunoSEQ multiplex PCR assay. In its TCRdb copy, this immuneACCESS table keeps in-frame sequences only and misses some clones. Where compared with another copy, unresolved V genes explain less than half of these, and the others have no known cause. The table for this sample lists 4,500 to 6,000 clones; about 67% of them were counted only once. The top ten constitute approximately 41% of the sample. No antigen has been assigned to these receptors. Source material: cultured CD8+ T cells derived from PBMCs. The receptors stem from a male donor with HIV.

This clone has just a few counts. This chain uses TRBV4-2 with TRBJ2-7; the D gene is possibly TRBD2 (5 bases). The V end was cut by 1 base, the J end by 7 bases, with 8 bases between. In germline, CDR1 is LGHNA, CDR2 YNFKEQ. The CDR3 loop spans 12 amino acids. CDR3 region: CASSQVPGEQYF. The CDR3 DNA is TGTGCCAGCAGCCAAGTGCCGGGAGAGCAGTACTTC.

The chain is built from TRBV19 and TRBJ2-3; maybe TRBD2 (6 bases). The CDR3 totals 17 residues. Germline lookup yields CDR1 LNHDA and CDR2 SQIVND (reference sequence). The ends were cut back, 6 bases at V and 3 bases at J, with 22 bases in the middle. DNA of the CDR3: TGTGCCAGTAGCCCGCAGCGACCGGGTAGCGGTACAGATACGCAGTATTTT. This codes for CASSPQRPGSGTDTQYF. The whole variable domain, remainder taken from reference TRBV19 and TRBJ2-3, is DGGITQSPKYLFRKEGQNVTLSCEQNLNHDAMYWYRQDPGQGLRLIYYSQIVNDFQKGDIAEGYSVSREKKESFPLTVTSAQKNPTAFYLCASSPQRPGSGTDTQYFGPGTRLTVL.

The V and J genes are TRBV19 and TRBJ1-2, with TRBD1 as a possible D gene (5 bases). V was shortened by 6 bases and J by 13 bases, with 21 bases between the two germline ends. Looked up from germline, CDR1 is LNHDA and CDR2 is SQIVND (reference sequence). This CDR3 has 13 residues. The CDR3 reads CASRGGLDRGSTF. CDR3 nucleotides: TGTGCCAGTAGGGGCGGCCTTGACAGAGGAAGCACCTTC. Full variable domain (outside the CDR3, taken from reference TRBV19 and TRBJ1-2): DGGITQSPKYLFRKEGQNVTLSCEQNLNHDAMYWYRQDPGQGLRLIYYSQIVNDFQKGDIAEGYSVSREKKESFPLTVTSAQKNPTAFYLCASRGGLDRGSTFGSGTRLTVV.

The chain couples TRBV4-2 to TRBJ1-2; no clear D. In germline, CDR1 is LGHNA, CDR2 YNFKEQ. V was clipped by 5 bases and J by 1 base, with 14 bases between them. The CDR3 runs 15 residues. CDR3 sequence reads: CASSLGGLINYGYTF. DNA for the CDR3: TGTGCCAGCAGCTTGGGAGGCCTGATTAACTATGGCTACACCTTC.

This chain connects TRBV28 to TRBJ2-7, with a tentative D call TRBD1 (7 bases). CDR1 MDHEN and CDR2 SYDVKM come from the germline V gene. Between the trimmed V and J ends, which lost 7 bases and 6 bases, there was a span of 16 bases. There are 13 residues in the CDR3. CDR3 sequence (DNA): TGTGCCAGCACGGACAGGAGGGGGCTCGAGCAGTACTTC. Translated: CASTDRRGLEQYF.

The chain couples TRBV9 to TRBJ1-3; D is undetermined. Trimming cost V 0 bases and J 3 bases, with 16 bases left between them. This CDR3 spans 17 amino acids. Looked up from germline, CDR1 is SGDLS and CDR2 is YYNGEE. The CDR3 bases are TGTGCCAGCAGCGTAGCTTCGGCAGGAATCCTTGGAAACACCATATATTTT. It specifies CASSVASAGILGNTIYF.